These 3 T cell receptor beta chains originate from one sample sequenced in a study of T cells after yellow fever vaccination. TCRdb analysed the 5' RACE reads with MiXCR anew, one entry per CDR3 protein. The data contain about 350,000 distinct CDR3 sequences, approximately 8% of them singletons. This specimen consisted of PBMCs, obtained around 45 days after the first yellow fever vaccination. The source of these receptors is a young man who received the YFV17D yellow fever vaccine.

This clonotype came up a few times. V is TRBV27 and J is TRBJ1-1; tentatively, D is TRBD1 (5 bases). The CDR3 is 14 residues long. The germline V gene has CDR1 MNHEY and CDR2 SMNVEV (reference sequence). Trimming left V 1 base short and J 1 base short, with 7 bases between. In DNA, the CDR3 is TGTGCCAGCAGTTTATGGGGGGGGAACACTGAAGCTTTCTTT. It translates to CASSLWGGNTEAFF.

The chain has TRBV7-2 and TRBJ2-1; TRBD1 matches 10 bases. Per germline, CDR1 SGHTA and CDR2 FQGNSA. V trimming: 5 bases; J trimming: 4 bases; junction bases outside the gene matches: 5. The CDR3 spans 15 residues. CDR3 sequence: CASSRRTGGYNEQFF. DNA of the CDR3: TGTGCCAGCAGCCGAAGGACAGGGGGATACAATGAGCAGTTCTTC.

This clonotype was seen just once. J is TRBJ1-5 and V is TRBV20-1; D is uncertain. CDR1 is DFQATT and CDR2 is SNEGSKA in the germline V gene (reference sequence). The CDR3 is 14 residues long. V lost 6 bases and J lost 1, with 13 bases in between. The CDR3: CSATRTGSNQPQHF. CDR3 bases: TGCAGTGCAACCCGGACGGGAAGCAATCAGCCCCAGCATTTT.